These T cell receptor beta chains were read from a single sample in a study of T cell repertoires in cytomegalovirus infection. TCRdb called the reads again in MiXCR, with one record for every CDR3 protein. There are 250,000 or so distinct CDR3 sequences in the sample; about 12% occur only once, and 1.6% lies in the top ten. The sequenced sample was PBMCs. The receptors stem from a human donor in good health (CMV status not recorded). Some clones in this sample may be carry-over from other donors' samples. Each CDR3 is given with its conserved first and last residue. The order of the fields is CDR3 length, clone size, J gene, D gene, V gene, CDR3 DNA, CDR3 protein. The D gene is left open where the match is weak. Some rows have no size entry. The others give once, few or many, or a class for an expanded clone.

length: 15
size: NA
J: TRBJ2-6
D: NA
V: TRBV5-1
DNA: TGCGCCAGCAGCTTGGAGAGCTCTGGGGCCAACGTCCTGACTTTC
CDR3: CASSLESSGANVLTF

length: 20
size: NA
J: TRBJ2-1
D: NA
V: TRBV24-1
DNA: TGTGCCACCAGTACCCCCGGGGGAACAAAGAGAGGGCTAACCTACAATGAGCAGTTCTTC
CDR3: CATSTPGGTKRGLTYNEQFF

length: 15
size: many
J: TRBJ2-3
D: NA
V: TRBV7-2
DNA: TGTGCCAGCAGCTTAGAGGGCAGGACCACAGATACGCAGTATTTT
CDR3: CASSLEGRTTDTQYF

length: 12
size: many
J: TRBJ1-1
D: NA
V: TRBV6-4
DNA: TGTGCCAGCGGGACCACGAACACTGAAGCTTTCTTT
CDR3: CASGTTNTEAFF

length: 14
size: many
J: TRBJ2-3
D: NA
V: TRBV19
DNA: TGTGCCAGTAGTATGTTGGATAACACAGATACGCAGTATTTT
CDR3: CASSMLDNTDTQYF

length: 13
size: NA
J: TRBJ1-5
D: NA
V: TRBV15
DNA: TGTGCCACCAGCATGGGGGGAGATCAGCCCCAGCATTTT
CDR3: CATSMGGDQPQHF

length: 14
size: many
J: TRBJ2-7
D: TRBD1
V: TRBV7-2
DNA: TGTGCCAGCAGCCCGGACAGGAGTGGATACGAGCAGTACTTC
CDR3: CASSPDRSGYEQYF

length: 16
size: many
J: TRBJ2-4
D: TRBD1
V: TRBV7-2
DNA: TGTGCCAGCAGCTTAGTAGGGACAGGGGGCGAAAACATTCAGTACTTC
CDR3: CASSLVGTGGENIQYF

length: 14
size: many
J: TRBJ2-1
D: TRBD1
V: TRBV7-9
DNA: TGTGCCAGCAGCTTTCCGACAGGGGGAAATGAGCAGTTCTTC
CDR3: CASSFPTGGNEQFF

length: 15
size: many
J: TRBJ1-1
D: TRBD1
V: TRBV7-2
DNA: TGTGCCAGCAGCGACAGGGGACGACTGAACACTGAAGCTTTCTTT
CDR3: CASSDRGRLNTEAFF

length: 15
size: many
J: TRBJ1-1
D: NA
V: TRBV5-5
DNA: TGTGCCAGCAGCCCAGGGGCCTCTCCGAACACTGAAGCTTTCTTT
CDR3: CASSPGASPNTEAFF

length: 14
size: once
J: TRBJ2-7
D: TRBD1
V: TRBV5-1
DNA: TGCGCCAGCAGCATGGACAGGGGGGGGTACGAGCAGTACTTC
CDR3: CASSMDRGGYEQYF

length: 16
size: NA
J: TRBJ1-1
D: NA
V: TRBV19
DNA: TGTGCCTCCCATAAGGGAGGGGGGACCGTGAGCACTGAAGCTTTCTTT
CDR3: CASHKGGGTVSTEAFF

length: 16
size: NA
J: TRBJ2-5
D: TRBD2
V: TRBV6-6
DNA: TGTGCCAGCAGTTTGTCAACTAGCGGGGGACAAGAGACCCAGTACTTC
CDR3: CASSLSTSGGQETQYF

length: 14
size: many
J: TRBJ1-1
D: NA
V: TRBV14
DNA: TGTGCCAGCAGCCACCGAGGGGGAAACACTGAAGCTTTCTTT
CDR3: CASSHRGGNTEAFF

length: 15
size: few
J: TRBJ2-6
D: NA
V: TRBV20-1
DNA: TGCAGTGCTAGAGAAAAGTCCTCTGGGGCCAACGTCCTGACTTTC
CDR3: CSAREKSSGANVLTF

length: 15
size: NA
J: TRBJ2-1
D: TRBD1
V: TRBV28
DNA: TGTGCCAGCAGCCCAGGACAGGCCTCATACAATGAGCAGTTCTTC
CDR3: CASSPGQASYNEQFF